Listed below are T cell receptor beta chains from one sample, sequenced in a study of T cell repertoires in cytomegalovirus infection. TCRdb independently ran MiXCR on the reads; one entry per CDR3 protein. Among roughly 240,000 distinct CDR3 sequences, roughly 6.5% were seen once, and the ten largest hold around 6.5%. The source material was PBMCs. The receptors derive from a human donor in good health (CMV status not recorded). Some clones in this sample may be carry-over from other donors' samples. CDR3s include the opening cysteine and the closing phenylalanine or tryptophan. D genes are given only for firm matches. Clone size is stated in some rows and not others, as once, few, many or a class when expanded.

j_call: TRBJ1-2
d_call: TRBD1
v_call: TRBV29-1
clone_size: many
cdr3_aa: CSVEEGYRGALYGYTF
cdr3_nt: TGCAGCGTTGAAGAGGGATACAGGGGAGCCCTCTATGGCTACACCTTC

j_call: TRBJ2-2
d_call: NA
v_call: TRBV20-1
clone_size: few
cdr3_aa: CSAQGDQGELFF
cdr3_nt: TGCAGTGCTCAGGGTGACCAGGGGGAGCTGTTTTTT

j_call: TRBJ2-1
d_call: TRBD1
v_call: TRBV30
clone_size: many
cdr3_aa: CAWGTATGGFVSEQFF
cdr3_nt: TGTGCCTGGGGTACCGCGACAGGGGGATTTGTCAGTGAGCAGTTCTTC

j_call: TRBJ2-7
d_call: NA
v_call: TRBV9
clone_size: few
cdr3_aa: CASSVDGSIDSLSAYEQYF
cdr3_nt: TGTGCCAGCAGCGTAGACGGTTCAATCGACAGCCTGTCCGCCTACGAGCAGTACTTC

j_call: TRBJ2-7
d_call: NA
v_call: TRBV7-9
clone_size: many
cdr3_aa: CASSLTGRSYEQYF
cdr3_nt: TGTGCCAGCAGCTTAACGGGACGGAGTTACGAGCAGTACTTC

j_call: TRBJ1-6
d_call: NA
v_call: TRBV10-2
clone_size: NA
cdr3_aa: CASSDSHNSPLHF
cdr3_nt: TGCGCCAGCAGTGACAGTCATAATTCACCCCTCCACTTT

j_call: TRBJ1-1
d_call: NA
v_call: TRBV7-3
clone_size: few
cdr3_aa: CASSLTRDWRNTEAFF
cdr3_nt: TGTGCCAGCAGCTTAACGAGGGATTGGAGGAACACTGAAGCTTTCTTT

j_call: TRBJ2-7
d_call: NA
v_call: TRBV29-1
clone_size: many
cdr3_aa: CSVGLGRIYEQYF
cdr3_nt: TGCAGCGTTGGCCTAGGCAGGATATACGAGCAGTACTTC

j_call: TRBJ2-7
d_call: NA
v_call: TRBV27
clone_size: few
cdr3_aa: CASSLSGWDEQYF
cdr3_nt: TGTGCCAGCAGTTTATCAGGGTGGGACGAGCAGTACTTC

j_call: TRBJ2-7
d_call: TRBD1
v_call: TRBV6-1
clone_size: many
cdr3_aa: CASSGPGQGAYEQYF
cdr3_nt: TGTGCCAGCAGTGGACCGGGACAGGGGGCCTACGAGCAGTACTTC

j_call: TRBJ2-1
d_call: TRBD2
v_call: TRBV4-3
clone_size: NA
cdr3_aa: CASSRPGTSLYGEQFF
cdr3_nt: TGCGCCAGCAGCCGACCCGGGACTAGCCTGTACGGTGAGCAGTTCTTC

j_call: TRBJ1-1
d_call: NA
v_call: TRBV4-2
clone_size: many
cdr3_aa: CASSQDYRSNTEAFF
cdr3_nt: TGTGCCAGCAGCCAAGATTACAGGTCGAACACTGAAGCTTTCTTT

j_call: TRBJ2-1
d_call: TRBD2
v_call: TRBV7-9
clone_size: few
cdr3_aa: CASSLEPGGGSYNEQFF
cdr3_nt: TGTGCCAGCAGCTTAGAACCCGGCGGGGGCTCCTACAATGAGCAGTTCTTC

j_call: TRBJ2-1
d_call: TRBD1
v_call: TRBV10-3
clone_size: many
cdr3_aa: CAISLNTGTGMVDEQFF
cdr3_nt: TGTGCCATCAGTTTAAATACCGGGACAGGGATGGTGGATGAGCAGTTCTTC

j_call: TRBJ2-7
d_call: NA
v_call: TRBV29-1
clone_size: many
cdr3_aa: CSVPSSTGEQYF
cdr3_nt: TGCAGCGTTCCCTCATCTACCGGCGAGCAGTACTTC

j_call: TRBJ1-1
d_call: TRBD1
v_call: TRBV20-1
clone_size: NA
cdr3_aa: CSAARDRGLNTEAFF
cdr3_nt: TGCAGTGCTGCCCGGGACAGGGGGCTGAACACTGAAGCTTTCTTT

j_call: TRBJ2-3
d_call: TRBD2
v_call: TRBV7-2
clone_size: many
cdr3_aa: CASSSGGSTQYF
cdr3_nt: TGTGCCAGCAGCTCCGGGGGGAGTACGCAGTATTTT

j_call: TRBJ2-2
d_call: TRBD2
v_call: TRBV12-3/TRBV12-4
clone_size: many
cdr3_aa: CASSMRAGLAGTTNTGELFF
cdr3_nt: TGTGCCAGCAGTATGAGGGCAGGACTAGCGGGGACTACGAACACCGGGGAGCTGTTTTTT

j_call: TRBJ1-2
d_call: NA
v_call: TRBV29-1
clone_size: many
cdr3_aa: CSVGEGSFQYGYTF
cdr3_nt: TGCAGCGTTGGAGAGGGCTCCTTCCAATATGGCTACACCTTC

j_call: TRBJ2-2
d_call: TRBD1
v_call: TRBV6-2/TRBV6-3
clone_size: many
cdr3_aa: CASSYPGTGGAGTGELFF
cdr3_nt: TGTGCCAGCAGTTACCCCGGGACAGGGGGCGCTGGCACCGGGGAGCTGTTTTTT

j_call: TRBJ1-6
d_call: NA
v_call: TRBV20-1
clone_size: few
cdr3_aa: CSAYLEGGGSYNSPLHF
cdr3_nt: TGCAGTGCCTATCTCGAGGGGGGGGGGTCCTATAATTCACCCCTCCACTTT

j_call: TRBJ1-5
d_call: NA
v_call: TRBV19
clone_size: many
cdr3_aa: CASSIGSRVNQPQHF
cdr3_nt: TGTGCCAGTAGTATCGGCAGCCGGGTAAATCAGCCCCAGCATTTT

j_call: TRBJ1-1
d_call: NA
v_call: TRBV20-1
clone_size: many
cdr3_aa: CSGSRGMNTEAFF
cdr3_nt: TGCAGTGGGTCCCGGGGAATGAACACTGAAGCTTTCTTT

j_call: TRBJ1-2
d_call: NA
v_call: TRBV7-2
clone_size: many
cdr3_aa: CASSFRQAGDGYTF
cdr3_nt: TGTGCCAGCAGCTTTCGACAGGCTGGCGATGGCTACACCTTC

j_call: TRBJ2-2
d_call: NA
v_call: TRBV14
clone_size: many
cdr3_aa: CASSQGRVELFF
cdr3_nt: TGTGCCAGCAGCCAAGGTCGGGTGGAGCTGTTTTTT

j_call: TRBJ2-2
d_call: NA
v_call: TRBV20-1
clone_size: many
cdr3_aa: CSAPRVDTGELFF
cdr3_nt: TGCAGTGCACCCCGGGTGGACACCGGGGAGCTGTTTTTT